The sequence of this TCR beta chain was determined in a study of T-cell reconstitution after alpha-beta-depleted transplantation in children. The CDR3 totals 14 residues. Germline loops: CDR1 SQVTM, CDR2 ANQGSEA. Trimming took 4 bases from V and 1 from J, leaving 12 bases between them. The TCRbeta library was prepared with unique molecular identifiers. TCRdb passed the PCR reads through MiXCR, listing each CDR3 protein once. The profile covers 600,000 to 700,000 distinct CDR3 sequences, with around 13% appearing a single time and 0.79% taken by the ten largest. This receptor was obtained from a girl aged 2-10 years with congenital amegakaryocytic thrombocytopenia, due to receive a stem cell transplant. The chain has TRBV29-1 and TRBJ2-3; D might be TRBD2 (6 bases). The source was PBMCs, collected before TCRalphabeta/CD19-depleted stem cell transplant. The CDR3 DNA sequence: TGCAGCGTTGTACCGGGAGACGGCACAGATACGCAGTATTTT. Translating gives CSVVPGDGTDTQYF.